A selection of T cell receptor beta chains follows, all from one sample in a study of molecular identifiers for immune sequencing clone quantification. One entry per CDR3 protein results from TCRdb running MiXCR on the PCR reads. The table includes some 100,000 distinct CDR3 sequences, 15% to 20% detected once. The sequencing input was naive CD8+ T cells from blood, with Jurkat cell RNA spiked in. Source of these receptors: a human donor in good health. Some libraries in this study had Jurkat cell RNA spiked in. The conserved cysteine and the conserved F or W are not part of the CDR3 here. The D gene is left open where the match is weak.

CDR3 protein: ASARSSYNEQF
D gene: -
J gene: TRBJ2-1
V gene: TRBV19

CDR3 protein: ASSAAGVTEAF
D gene: -
J gene: TRBJ1-1
V gene: TRBV6-2/TRBV6-3

CDR3 protein: ASTEAPGPGANVLT
D gene: -
J gene: TRBJ2-6
V gene: TRBV2

CDR3 protein: ASSFARSNTEAF
D gene: -
J gene: TRBJ1-1
V gene: TRBV12-3/TRBV12-4

CDR3 protein: ASSYGLSSGMETQY
D gene: TRBD2
J gene: TRBJ2-5
V gene: TRBV6-5

CDR3 protein: ASSLIGTSGEYEQY
D gene: TRBD2
J gene: TRBJ2-7
V gene: TRBV28

CDR3 protein: SARDRAGFNYGYT
D gene: -
J gene: TRBJ1-2
V gene: TRBV20-1

CDR3 protein: ASSSSGSLGETQY
D gene: -
J gene: TRBJ2-5
V gene: TRBV12-3/TRBV12-4

CDR3 protein: ASSQDDSGRVTGELF
D gene: TRBD2
J gene: TRBJ2-2
V gene: TRBV14

CDR3 protein: ASSQRQGTAETQY
D gene: TRBD1
J gene: TRBJ2-5
V gene: TRBV7-9

CDR3 protein: ASSYWGGEQY
D gene: -
J gene: TRBJ2-7
V gene: TRBV6-2/TRBV6-3

CDR3 protein: ASSQEVGKSSYEQY
D gene: -
J gene: TRBJ2-7
V gene: TRBV4-2

CDR3 protein: ASSATSGGPVLDTQY
D gene: TRBD2
J gene: TRBJ2-3
V gene: TRBV19

CDR3 protein: ATETQGILYNEQF
D gene: -
J gene: TRBJ2-1
V gene: TRBV28

CDR3 protein: ASSFPLAGGHTDTQY
D gene: TRBD2
J gene: TRBJ2-3
V gene: TRBV7-2

CDR3 protein: ASTSTDTQY
D gene: -
J gene: TRBJ2-3
V gene: TRBV27

CDR3 protein: ASSPLAGGGDTQY
D gene: TRBD2
J gene: TRBJ2-3
V gene: TRBV28

CDR3 protein: ASSYTSGGAEQY
D gene: TRBD2
J gene: TRBJ2-7
V gene: TRBV5-8

CDR3 protein: SVVWWQTPSADTQY
D gene: -
J gene: TRBJ2-3
V gene: TRBV29-1

CDR3 protein: ASSQDLGAGGNGYT
D gene: TRBD1
J gene: TRBJ1-2
V gene: TRBV4-3

CDR3 protein: ASSHQRGDRMAQY
D gene: TRBD2
J gene: TRBJ2-5
V gene: TRBV3-1

CDR3 protein: ASSQDSQGAADTQY
D gene: TRBD1
J gene: TRBJ2-3
V gene: TRBV4-3

CDR3 protein: ASSYINTEAF
D gene: -
J gene: TRBJ1-1
V gene: TRBV6-2/TRBV6-3

CDR3 protein: ASSLTLAGGEDEQF
D gene: TRBD2
J gene: TRBJ2-1
V gene: TRBV7-3

CDR3 protein: ASSLLGTGANVLA
D gene: -
J gene: TRBJ2-6
V gene: TRBV27

CDR3 protein: ASSPRGPWTEAF
D gene: TRBD1
J gene: TRBJ1-1
V gene: TRBV5-6

CDR3 protein: ASSLSPATEAF
D gene: -
J gene: TRBJ1-1
V gene: TRBV11-2

CDR3 protein: ASSSPTSTGSKTQY
D gene: TRBD1
J gene: TRBJ2-5
V gene: TRBV7-2

CDR3 protein: ASSQGGGLPPEPSTDTQY
D gene: TRBD2
J gene: TRBJ2-3
V gene: TRBV4-2

CDR3 protein: ASSVGYSGANVLT
D gene: -
J gene: TRBJ2-6
V gene: TRBV2

CDR3 protein: ASSLVGDEAF
D gene: -
J gene: TRBJ1-1
V gene: TRBV7-9

CDR3 protein: ASSAAEAYEQY
D gene: -
J gene: TRBJ2-7
V gene: TRBV4-1

CDR3 protein: SVDRHTDTRH
D gene: -
J gene: TRBJ2-3
V gene: TRBV29-1

CDR3 protein: ATGLAGNNEQF
D gene: TRBD2
J gene: TRBJ2-1
V gene: TRBV27

CDR3 protein: SAPGGQGPLTYNEQF
D gene: TRBD1
J gene: TRBJ2-1
V gene: TRBV20-1

CDR3 protein: ASSMGDRGVDEQY
D gene: TRBD1
J gene: TRBJ2-7
V gene: TRBV19

CDR3 protein: ASSLDLSDYYSEAF
D gene: -
J gene: TRBJ1-1
V gene: TRBV5-6

CDR3 protein: ASSFWGQRNPGEQY
D gene: TRBD1
J gene: TRBJ2-7
V gene: TRBV5-1

CDR3 protein: ARSTGTETPYSNQPQH
D gene: TRBD1
J gene: TRBJ1-5
V gene: TRBV6-2/TRBV6-3

CDR3 protein: AWGSGAARDQY
D gene: -
J gene: TRBJ2-5
V gene: TRBV30

CDR3 protein: ASSLGGPDTQY
D gene: -
J gene: TRBJ2-3
V gene: TRBV13

CDR3 protein: ASSPGNTDTQY
D gene: -
J gene: TRBJ2-3
V gene: TRBV3-1

CDR3 protein: ASSQNHEETQY
D gene: -
J gene: TRBJ2-5
V gene: TRBV4-3

CDR3 protein: ASSQDSHGGNTIY
D gene: -
J gene: TRBJ1-3
V gene: TRBV4-1

CDR3 protein: ASKALAGAYNEQF
D gene: TRBD2
J gene: TRBJ2-1
V gene: TRBV6-5

CDR3 protein: ASSYPGTGVNEQF
D gene: TRBD1
J gene: TRBJ2-1
V gene: TRBV11-3

CDR3 protein: ASSRDGQSTGELF
D gene: -
J gene: TRBJ2-2
V gene: TRBV4-3

CDR3 protein: ASRSVLPTEAF
D gene: -
J gene: TRBJ1-1
V gene: TRBV13

CDR3 protein: ASSLDDGPQH
D gene: -
J gene: TRBJ1-5
V gene: TRBV7-9

CDR3 protein: ASSQDRASRELF
D gene: -
J gene: TRBJ2-2
V gene: TRBV4-3

CDR3 protein: ASSLEGGLPQAF
D gene: -
J gene: TRBJ1-1
V gene: TRBV5-4

CDR3 protein: SARGGTGSGNTIY
D gene: TRBD1
J gene: TRBJ1-3
V gene: TRBV20-1

CDR3 protein: ASSSRTGSQF
D gene: -
J gene: TRBJ2-1
V gene: TRBV7-6

CDR3 protein: ASSFTVNTEAF
D gene: -
J gene: TRBJ1-1
V gene: TRBV12-3/TRBV12-4

CDR3 protein: ASSRSSGRTDTQY
D gene: TRBD2
J gene: TRBJ2-3
V gene: TRBV11-2

CDR3 protein: ASSLGGGQADTQY
D gene: TRBD2
J gene: TRBJ2-3
V gene: TRBV5-4

CDR3 protein: ASSDRYNTIY
D gene: -
J gene: TRBJ1-3
V gene: TRBV9

CDR3 protein: AWNTQGPSPYEQY
D gene: -
J gene: TRBJ2-7
V gene: TRBV30